What follows are 11 T cell receptor beta chains derived from one specimen sequenced in a study of a mutant IDH1 vaccine in newly diagnosed glioma. The data were produced by immunoSEQ multiplex PCR, yet TCRdb's version contains in-frame clones alone and is incomplete. The data contain 70,000 to 100,000 clones, 82% of them singletons. As to time point: baseline, week 1 (first vaccination visit). Indicated treatment: pre-vaccination baseline after standard-of-care therapy. The sample was PBMCs, taken from a glioma patient treated with radiotherapy, temozolomide or both. These receptors came from a man in his forties with glioma. Some clones in this sample may be carry-over from other donors' samples.

The chain links TRBV5-4 to TRBJ2-7, with unresolved D. CDR1 is SGHNT and CDR2 is YYREEE in the germline V gene (reference sequence). Trimming left V 4 bases short and J 0 bases short, with 11 bases between. The CDR3 totals 14 residues. CDR3 bases: TGTGCCAGCAGCCAAAAGGGTCCCTCCTACGAGCAGTACTTC. It translates to CASSQKGPSYEQYF.

The V gene is TRBV18, the J gene TRBJ1-6, with TRBD1 as a possible D gene (5 bases). The CDR3 is made up of 15 amino acids. Trimming took 2 bases from V and 9 from J, leaving 14 bases between them. Germline CDR1 KGHSH, CDR2 LQKENI. The CDR3 nucleotides read TGTGCCAGCTCACCAAGGGGCCTCTCCCCTTCACCCCTCCACTTT. Protein product: CASSPRGLSPSPLHF.

The rearrangement links TRBV10-1 to TRBJ2-2; 8 positions match TRBD2. The V and J ends lost 5 bases and 3 bases, in that order; junction bases with no gene match: 2. Germline lookup yields CDR1 WNHNN and CDR2 SYGVQD (reference sequence). The CDR3 sequence is 14 residues long. Here the CDR3 reads CASSLSGDTGELFF. CDR3 nucleotide sequence: TGCGCCAGCAGTCTTAGCGGGGACACCGGGGAGCTGTTTTTT.

This clone occurred once. The chain carries TRBV14 and TRBJ2-7, with 8 bases fitting TRBD2. V trimming: 1 base; J trimming: 9 bases; junction bases outside the gene matches: 5. Per the germline V gene, CDR1 is SGHDN and CDR2 is FVKESK. This CDR3 is built from 13 residues. CDR3 residues: CASSQALGGVQYF. CDR3 nucleotide sequence: TGTGCCAGCAGCCAAGCCCTCGGGGGGGTGCAGTACTTC.

This clone was detected only a few times. The chain recombines TRBV7-9 with TRBJ2-7, with 7 nucleotides matching TRBD2. Germline lookup yields CDR1 SEHNR and CDR2 FQNEAQ (reference sequence). Trimming at V came to 1 base and at J to 5 bases, leaving 8 bases not matched to a gene. This CDR3 region has 15 residues. The CDR3 DNA follows: TGTGCCAGCAGCTTAGGTTCTAGCGGCGCCGACGAGCAGTACTTC. Translated: CASSLGSSGADEQYF.

The chain uses TRBV10-1 and TRBJ2-3, with D possibly TRBD1 on 6 matching bases. Trimming took off 3 bases at V and 4 bases at J, with 11 bases between the two ends. Germline lookup yields CDR1 WNHNN and CDR2 SYGVQD (reference sequence). The CDR3 runs to 14 residues. The CDR3 DNA sequence: TGCGCCAGCAGTGAATCCAGGGGCGCAGATACGCAGTATTTT. This translates into CASSESRGADTQYF.

This sequence joins TRBV6-6 and TRBJ1-1; D is perhaps TRBD1 (6 bases). V gave up 10 bases and J gave up 10 bases, with 22 bases separating them. This CDR3 spans 13 amino acids. CDR1 is MNHNY and CDR2 is SVGAGI in the germline V gene (reference sequence). CDR3 nucleotide sequence: TGTGCCACTCGGGCTGGGGGGCCCGGCACAGCTTTCTTT. Protein product: CATRAGGPGTAFF.

The rearrangement links TRBV20-1 to TRBJ1-2, with D perhaps matching TRBD1 (5 bases). The germline V gene has CDR1 DFQATT and CDR2 SNEGSKA (reference sequence). Trimming took 8 bases from V and 4 from J, leaving 8 bases between them. This CDR3 comprises 10 residues. Here the CDR3 DNA reads TGCAGTACAGGATTCTATGGCTACACCTTC. Translated: CSTGFYGYTF.

The gene calls are TRBV7-9 and TRBJ2-7; 7 bases agree with TRBD1. The trim removed 0 bases at V and 4 bases at J, leaving 0 bases unmatched. Per germline, CDR1 SEHNR and CDR2 FQNEAQ (reference sequence). This CDR3 contains 13 residues. The DNA for the CDR3 is TGTGCCAGCAGCTTAGCCAGGGGGTACGAGCAGTACTTC. Translated: CASSLARGYEQYF. The full variable domain, completed using reference TRBV7-9 and TRBJ2-7, is DTGVSQNPRHKITKRGQNVTFRCDPISEHNRLYWYRQTLGQGPEFLTYFQNEAQLEKSRLLSDRFSAERPKGSFSTLEIQRTEQGDSAMYLCASSLARGYEQYFGPGTRLTVT.

V and J are TRBV18 and TRBJ1-4, with no clear D. Germline V gives CDR1 KGHSH, CDR2 LQKENI. Deletions cut 0 bases from V and 8 bases from J, with 7 bases between. This CDR3 spans 13 amino acids. The chain's CDR3 is CASSPPTREKLFF. DNA of the CDR3: TGTGCCAGCTCACCACCGACTCGGGAAAAACTGTTTTTT.

This chain links TRBV4-1 with TRBJ2-7; TRBD1 matches 7 bases. V dropped 0 bases and J dropped 5; count of bases not matched to a gene: 10. The CDR3 is made up of 16 amino acids. The germline V gene encodes CDR1 MGHRA and CDR2 YSYEKL. The CDR3 protein is CASSQDRQGFDNEQYF. CDR3 in DNA: TGCGCCAGCAGCCAAGATAGACAGGGATTTGATAACGAGCAGTACTTC.